This T cell receptor (beta chain) was observed in a study of CD8+ T cells in alopecia areata. Extracted RNA was reverse transcribed into cDNA, the sequencing template. Sequenced by immunoSEQ multiplex PCR; TCRdb stores in-frame clones only, minus some. The data hold 250,000 to 300,000 clones, with about three fifths observed a single time. This CDR3 spans 13 amino acids. CDR1 and CDR2 from the germline V gene are SGDLS and YYNGEE. V lost 2 bases, J lost 7 bases, and 11 bases lay in between. Stated treatment: oral pan-JAK inhibitor, 5-10 mg twice daily. This receptor was identified in a human donor with alopecia areata. The J gene is TRBJ2-3, the V gene TRBV9; the D gene is possibly TRBD2 (7 bases). The sample here was CD4+ T cells sorted from blood, taken at week 24, from a patient treated with tofacitinib. The CDR3 sequence: CASSVRGANTQYF. The CDR3 nucleotides read TGTGCCAGCAGCGTTCGGGGGGCCAATACGCAGTATTTT.